This entry lists 9 T cell receptor beta chains sequenced from one sample in a study of blood T cell repertoires in COVID-19. Libraries were prepared by immunoSEQ multiplex PCR; TCRdb keeps only in-frame clonotypes and omits some of them. The profile shows about 440,000 clones, nearly 90% of them singletons. The sample comprised PBMCs or T cells enriched from blood (not recorded which). The receptors derive from a woman younger than 35 with acute COVID-19.

V is TRBV13 and J is TRBJ2-3, with 8 bases matching TRBD2. Trimming took 5 bases from V and 1 from J; bases not matched to a gene: 14. The CDR3 extends over 18 amino acids. CDR1 and CDR2 (germline): PRHDT, FYEKMQ (reference sequence). This CDR3 is CASSPRSGGAQGTDTQYF. The CDR3 DNA is TGTGCCAGCAGCCCTAGATCGGGGGGGGCCCAAGGCACAGATACGCAGTATTTT.

This clone has a single count. This chain joins TRBV27 and TRBJ1-6; 7 bases line up with TRBD1. V shed 3 bases, J shed 6 bases, and the junction held 11 bases outside the gene matches. The germline CDR1 and CDR2 sequences are MNHEY and SMNVEV (reference sequence). The CDR3 is 17 amino acids. CDR3 protein: CASSFQNLGTVNSPLHF. The CDR3, as DNA: TGTGCCAGCAGTTTCCAAAACCTCGGGACAGTTAATTCACCCCTCCACTTT.

The chain employs TRBV4-1 and TRBJ1-1; the D is unclear. V was trimmed by 4 bases and J by 8 bases, leaving 8 bases between them. Germline V gene lookup returns CDR1 MGHRA and CDR2 YSYEKL. CDR3 length: 11 amino acids. CDR3 region: CASSRSTEAFF. In nucleotides, the CDR3 is TGCGCCAGCAGCCGTTCGACAGAAGCTTTCTTT.

The chain is built from TRBV21-1 and TRBJ2-7; TRBD2 is taken as the D call from the table, unchecked against the DNA. TRBV21-1 is noted as a pseudogene. The CDR3 loop spans 12 amino acids. The CDR3 bases are TGTGCCGATAAAGGGAGGGTCTACGAGCAGTACTTC. Translating it yields CADKGRVYEQYF.

The chain couples TRBV3-1 (or the pseudogene TRBV3-2) to TRBJ1-4, with TRBD1 identical over 7 bases. Per the germline V gene, CDR1 is LGHDT and CDR2 is YNNKEL (reference sequence). The length of the CDR3 is 14 residues. Unmatched junction bases numbered 2, after V lost 0 bases and J lost 7 bases. The CDR3 spells CASSQEDRAEKLFF. The CDR3, as DNA: TGTGCCAGCAGCCAAGAAGACAGGGCTGAAAAACTGTTTTTT.

The chain couples TRBV2 to TRBJ2-5; 8 nucleotides match TRBD1. CDR1 is SNHLY, CDR2 FYNNEI, per germline. There are 12 residues in the CDR3. The V and J ends lost 8 bases and 4 bases, in that order; junction bases with no gene match: 3. Written as DNA, the CDR3 is TGTGCCAGCGTCAGGGGGCGAGAGACCCAGTACTTC. Amino acids: CASVRGRETQYF.

This clone turned up a few times. The genes are TRBV28 and TRBJ1-1; 7 bases agree with TRBD1. J was trimmed by 3 bases and V by 7 bases; bases with no gene match: 14. The CDR3 is 16 residues long. CDR1 is MDHEN and CDR2 is SYDVKM in the germline V gene. The CDR3 protein is CASTPELGQWDTEAFF. CDR3 in DNA: TGTGCCAGCACCCCAGAGTTGGGACAGTGGGACACTGAAGCTTTCTTT.

The gene calls are TRBV5-1 and TRBJ2-5; D is ambiguous. This CDR3 comprises 14 residues. The germline V gene encodes CDR1 SGHRS and CDR2 YFSETQ. V shed 0 bases and J shed 3 bases, with 9 bases lying between them. CDR3 loop: CASSLAGLEETQYF. The CDR3 DNA reads as TGCGCCAGCAGCTTGGCCGGGTTGGAAGAGACCCAGTACTTC.

The chain links TRBV2 to TRBJ1-2; 7 nucleotides line up with TRBD1. V was clipped by 9 bases and J by 3 bases; unmatched bases: 13. Per the germline V gene, CDR1 is SNHLY and CDR2 is FYNNEI. The CDR3 spans 15 residues. Written as DNA, the CDR3 is TGTGCCAGTACCCTGGACAGGCCTGAGGACTATGGCTACACCTTC. This codes for CASTLDRPEDYGYTF.